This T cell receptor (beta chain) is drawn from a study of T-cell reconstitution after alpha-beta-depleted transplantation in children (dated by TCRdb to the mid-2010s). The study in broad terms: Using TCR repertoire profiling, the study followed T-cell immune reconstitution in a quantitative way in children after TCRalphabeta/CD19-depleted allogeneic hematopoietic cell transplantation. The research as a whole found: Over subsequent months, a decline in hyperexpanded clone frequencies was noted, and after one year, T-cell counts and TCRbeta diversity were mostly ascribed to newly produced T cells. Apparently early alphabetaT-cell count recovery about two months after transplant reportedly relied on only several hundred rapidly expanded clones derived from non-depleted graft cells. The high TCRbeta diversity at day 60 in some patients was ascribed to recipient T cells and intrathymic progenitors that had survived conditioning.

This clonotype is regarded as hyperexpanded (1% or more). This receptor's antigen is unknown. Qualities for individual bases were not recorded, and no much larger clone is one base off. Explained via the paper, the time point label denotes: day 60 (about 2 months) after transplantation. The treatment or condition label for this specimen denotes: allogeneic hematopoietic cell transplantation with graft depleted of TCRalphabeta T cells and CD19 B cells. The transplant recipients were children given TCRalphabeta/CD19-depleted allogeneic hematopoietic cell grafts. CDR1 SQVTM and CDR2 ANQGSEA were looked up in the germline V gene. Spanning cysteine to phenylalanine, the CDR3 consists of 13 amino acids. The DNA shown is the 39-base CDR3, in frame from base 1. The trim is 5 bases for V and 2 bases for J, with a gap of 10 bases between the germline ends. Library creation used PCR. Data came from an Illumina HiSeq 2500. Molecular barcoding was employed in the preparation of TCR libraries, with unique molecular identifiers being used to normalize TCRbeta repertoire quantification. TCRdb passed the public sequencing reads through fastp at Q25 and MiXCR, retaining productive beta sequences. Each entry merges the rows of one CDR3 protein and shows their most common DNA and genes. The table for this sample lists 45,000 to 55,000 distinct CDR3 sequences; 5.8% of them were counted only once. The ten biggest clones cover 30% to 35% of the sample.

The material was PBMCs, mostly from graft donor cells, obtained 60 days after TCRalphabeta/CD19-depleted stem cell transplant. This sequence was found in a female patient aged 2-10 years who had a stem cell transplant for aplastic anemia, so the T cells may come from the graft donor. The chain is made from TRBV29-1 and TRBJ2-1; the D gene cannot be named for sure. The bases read TGCAGCGTTTACTACTCTACCTACAATGAGCAGTTCTTC. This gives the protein CSVYYSTYNEQFF.